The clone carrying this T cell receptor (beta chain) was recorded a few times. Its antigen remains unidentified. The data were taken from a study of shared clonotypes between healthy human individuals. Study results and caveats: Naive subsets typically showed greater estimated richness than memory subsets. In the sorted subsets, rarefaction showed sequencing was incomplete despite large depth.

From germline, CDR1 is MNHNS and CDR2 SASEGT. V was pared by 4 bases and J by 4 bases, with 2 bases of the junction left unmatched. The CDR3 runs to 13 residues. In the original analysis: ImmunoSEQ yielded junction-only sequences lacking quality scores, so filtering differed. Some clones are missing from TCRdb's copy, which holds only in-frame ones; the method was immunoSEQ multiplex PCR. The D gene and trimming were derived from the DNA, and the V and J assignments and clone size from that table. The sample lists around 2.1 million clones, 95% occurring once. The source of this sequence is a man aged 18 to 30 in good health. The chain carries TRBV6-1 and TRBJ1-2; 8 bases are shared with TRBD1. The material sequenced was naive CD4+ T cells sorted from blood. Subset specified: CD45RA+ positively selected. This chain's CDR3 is CASSADRGYGYTF. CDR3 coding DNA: TGTGCCAGCAGTGCCGACAGGGGCTATGGCTACACCTTC.